This passage covers 27 T cell receptor beta chains from one sample sequenced in a study of regulatory T cells in long-lasting Graves disease. To make TCR beta libraries, researchers used iRepertoire HTBI primers and Arm-PCR of CDR3 regions. In TCRdb, the multiplex PCR reads were re-called with MiXCR into one record per CDR3 protein. In the table there are around 480,000 distinct CDR3 sequences, about 16% of which are singletons. Time point reported: newly diagnosed GD, antithyroid drugs for less than 3 months. With RNA extracted from PBMCs as input, the TCR library was made. This same sample was also part of a study on T cells in Graves' hyperthyroidism and ophthalmopathy.

The sample here was peripheral blood mononuclear cells (PBMCs), taken at new diagnosis, from a patient treated with antithyroid drugs. The origin of the receptors is a middle-aged man with Graves disease.

This rearrangement joins TRBV29-1 to TRBJ1-4; D is ambiguous. Trimming shortened V by 6 bases and J by 8 bases, and 10 bases separated the two germline ends. In germline, CDR1 is SQVTM, CDR2 ANQGSEA. The CDR3 runs to 11 residues. CDR3 in DNA: TGCAGCGTGGGCGGCTCGGAAAAACTGTTTTTT. Its protein product is CSVGGSEKLFF.

This clonotype was seen ten or more times. The chain carries TRBV2 and TRBJ2-3; the match to TRBD1 covers 9 bases. CDR1 SNHLY and CDR2 FYNNEI come from the germline V gene. This CDR3 comprises 15 residues. Trimming cost V 4 bases and J 3 bases; bases outside gene matches: 5. Written as DNA, the CDR3 is TGTGCCAGCAGTGTCGAGACAGGGGGGACAGATACGCAGTATTTT. This translates into CASSVETGGTDTQYF.

Only a few counts were recorded for this clonotype. The rearrangement joins TRBV24-1 to TRBJ2-2; possibly TRBD2 for D (7 bases). This CDR3 is built from 17 residues. Germline CDR1 KGHDR, CDR2 SFDVKD. V lost 1 base, J lost 4 bases, and 15 bases lay in between. The CDR3 here is CATSDFRGGAGTGELFF. The CDR3 bases are TGTGCCACCAGTGATTTTAGGGGGGGCGCGGGCACCGGGGAGCTGTTTTTT.

The chain recombines TRBV27 with TRBJ2-1; the D gene is possibly TRBD2 (5 bases). The CDR3 extends over 16 amino acids. Trimming removed 5 bases at V and 1 base at J, with 15 bases between. The germline V gene encodes CDR1 MNHEY and CDR2 SMNVEV (reference sequence). The CDR3: CASSTPAGKSYNEQFF. In DNA form, the CDR3 reads TGTGCCAGCAGTACGCCGGCGGGCAAGTCCTACAATGAGCAGTTCTTC.

This clonotype was seen many times. The chain is built from TRBV7-9 and TRBJ2-5, with 7 bases fitting TRBD1. Germline trimming cut 4 bases from V and 4 bases from J; bases unmatched to any gene: 0. Germline loops: CDR1 SEHNR, CDR2 FQNEAQ (reference sequence). The CDR3 runs to 12 residues. DNA for the CDR3: TGTGCCAGCAGCTCAGGGGGAGAGACCCAGTACTTC. Its translation is CASSSGGETQYF.

Ten or more counts support this clonotype. The chain has TRBV30 and TRBJ1-2, with D possibly TRBD1 on 6 matching bases. This CDR3 is built from 12 residues. Per germline, CDR1 GTSNPN and CDR2 SVGIG (reference sequence). Trimming stripped 0 bases from V and 8 bases from J, with 10 bases between. CDR3 nucleotide sequence: TGTGCCTGGAGTGTGCAGGGGCAGGGCTACACCTTC. This translates into CAWSVQGQGYTF.

This clonotype occurred many times. The chain carries TRBV28 and TRBJ2-1, with no clear D. V gave up 0 bases and J gave up 1 base, with 7 bases separating them. Germline assignment: CDR1 MDHEN and CDR2 SYDVKM. This CDR3 is built from 15 residues. CDR3 sequence: CASSLWSGSYNEQFF. In nucleotides, the CDR3 is TGTGCCAGCAGTTTATGGTCCGGATCCTACAATGAGCAGTTCTTC.

There are many counts of this clonotype. This chain joins TRBV11-3 and TRBJ2-1; D is possibly TRBD1 or TRBD2 (5 bases each). V lost 5 bases, J lost 8 bases, and 16 bases lay in between. CDR1 is SGHNT and CDR2 is YENEEA in the germline V gene. The CDR3 is made up of 14 amino acids. The CDR3 DNA reads as TGTGCCAGCAGCCTCGGGGTGGGCAGGGATGAGCAGTTCTTC. Its protein product is CASSLGVGRDEQFF.

This clonotype was detected many times. The chain employs TRBV20-1 and TRBJ1-1; no clear D gene. V lost 0 bases and J lost 0, with 8 bases in between. The V gene's germline CDR1 is DFQATT and CDR2 SNEGSKA (reference sequence). CDR3 size: 14 residues. The CDR3 is CSARESIVNTEAFF. The CDR3 region has the DNA TGCAGTGCTAGAGAGAGTATAGTGAACACTGAAGCTTTCTTT.

Worth noting for this clonotype: Just one base apart from a much larger clone, this may be a read error. This chain uses TRBV2 with TRBJ1-1, with a possible D match to TRBD1 (5 bases). CDR3 length: 14 amino acids. The V and J ends lost 6 bases and 3 bases respectively, with 14 bases between them. Germline CDR1 and CDR2: SNHLY and FYNNEI. CDR3 region: CASRLAGGDTEAFF. The CDR3, as DNA: TGTGCCAGCAGGTTAGCCGGGGGTGACACTGAAGCTTTCTTT.

The CDR3, as DNA: TGTGCCAGCAGTTTATCCATGGGACTGGTGTACAATGAGCAGTTCTTC. This codes for CASSLSMGLVYNEQFF. V usage is TRBV27 and J usage is TRBJ2-1; perhaps TRBD2 as D (6 bases). This CDR3 has 16 amino acids. Germline V gene lookup returns CDR1 MNHEY and CDR2 SMNVEV (reference sequence). Deletions cut 0 bases from V and 4 bases from J, with 13 bases between.

The rearrangement joins TRBV5-5 to TRBJ2-7; 7 positions match TRBD2. After removal of 4 bases from V and 3 bases from J, the junction contained 7 bases not matched to a gene. The CDR3 is made up of 14 amino acids. CDR1 and CDR2 from the germline V gene are SGHKS and YYEKEE (reference sequence). CDR3 loop: CASSIRDYLYEQYF. As DNA, the CDR3 is TGTGCCAGCAGCATCCGGGACTACCTCTACGAGCAGTACTTC.

The J gene is TRBJ1-4, the V gene TRBV24-1, with TRBD1 identical over 8 bases. After removal of 2 bases from V and 10 bases from J, the junction contained 2 bases not matched to a gene. The germline CDR1 and CDR2 sequences are KGHDR and SFDVKD. The CDR3 runs to 13 residues. The CDR3 sequence: CATSDYRGGKLFF. CDR3 in DNA: TGTGCCACCAGTGATTACAGGGGGGGAAAACTGTTTTTT.

This clonotype was found a few times. This sequence joins TRBV27 and TRBJ2-7, with TRBD1 as a possible D gene (6 bases). The CDR3 spans 14 residues. From germline, CDR1 is MNHEY and CDR2 SMNVEV (reference sequence). V was cut by 5 bases and J by 0 bases, with 11 bases left in between. DNA for the CDR3: TGTGCCAGCAGTGGGGGCCCGTACTCCTACGAGCAGTACTTC. This codes for CASSGGPYSYEQYF.

V and J are TRBV19 and TRBJ1-5; 7 bases are shared with TRBD1. Germline V lookup: CDR1 LNHDA, CDR2 SQIVND (reference sequence). There are 15 residues in the CDR3. The V and J ends lost 10 bases and 6 bases, in that order; junction bases with no gene match: 15. The CDR3 DNA follows: TGTGCCACTTCGACAGGGAGGGAATGGGTTCAGCCCCAGCATTTT. Its translation is CATSTGREWVQPQHF.

There are a few counts of this clonotype. The V gene is TRBV6-2 or TRBV6-3, the J gene TRBJ2-3; D may be TRBD2 (5 bases). Trimming removed 2 bases at V and 2 bases at J, with 11 bases between. The CDR3 has 15 residues. CDR1 and CDR2 from the germline V gene are MNHEY and SVGEGT. The CDR3 is CASSYGRAHTDTQYF. As DNA, the CDR3 is TGTGCCAGCAGTTACGGGAGAGCCCACACAGATACGCAGTATTTT.

The V and J genes are TRBV5-1 and TRBJ2-1, with TRBD2 matching over 7 bases. CDR3 length: 14 residues. The V gene's germline CDR1 is SGHRS and CDR2 YFSETQ. The trim removed 3 bases at V and 2 bases at J, leaving 2 bases unmatched. Written as DNA, the CDR3 is TGCGCCAGCAGCTGGGAGGGCCCCTACAATGAGCAGTTCTTC. It is translated as CASSWEGPYNEQFF.

This rearrangement joins TRBV7-9 to TRBJ2-5; 7 positions match TRBD1. Looked up from germline, CDR1 is SEHNR and CDR2 is FQNEAQ (reference sequence). Germline trimming cut 10 bases from V and 1 base from J; bases unmatched to any gene: 0. This CDR3 region has 11 residues. The CDR3 loop reads CATGGQETQYF. In nucleotides, the CDR3 is TGTGCCACAGGGGGCCAAGAGACCCAGTACTTC.

This clonotype came up many times. At one of its ends the junction is not consistent with the germline gene, which may arise from a read error. The chain links TRBV3-1 to TRBJ1-1; D unclear. This CDR3 comprises 13 residues. Germline loops: CDR1 LGHDT, CDR2 YNNKEL (reference sequence). CDR3 residues: CTSSPRGNTEAFF. The CDR3 nucleotides read TGTACCAGCAGCCCCCGAGGGAACACTGAAGCTTTCTTT.

This clonotype has a count of ten or more. V usage is TRBV12-3 or TRBV12-4 and J usage is TRBJ2-1; perhaps TRBD2 as D (6 bases). The CDR3 runs to 15 residues. V lost 6 bases to trimming and J lost 0 bases, with 12 bases between them. The CDR3 sequence: CASRERRGSYNEQFF. The DNA of the CDR3 is TGTGCCAGCAGGGAGCGGAGGGGCTCCTACAATGAGCAGTTCTTC.

The sample holds many counts of this clonotype. The genes are TRBV29-1 and TRBJ2-1, with 7 bases matching TRBD2. CDR1 SQVTM and CDR2 ANQGSEA come from the germline V gene. V lost 7 bases and J lost 6; bases outside the gene matches: 18. This CDR3 region has 16 residues. CDR3 DNA: TGCAGCGGAGATCACGGCGGGAGCCCAATTGGCAATGAGCAGTTCTTC. Residues: CSGDHGGSPIGNEQFF.

V usage is TRBV5-5 and J usage is TRBJ2-7, with 8 bases fitting TRBD2. This CDR3 has 16 amino acids. Trimming removed 0 bases from V and 2 bases from J; junction bases left unmatched: 7. Germline V CDR1 and CDR2: SGHKS, YYEKEE (reference sequence). The CDR3, as DNA: TGTGCCAGCAGCTTGGGCGGCGGGACTAGGACCTACGAGCAGTACTTC. Amino acids: CASSLGGGTRTYEQYF.

This clonotype has ten or more counts. The V and J genes are TRBV27 and TRBJ2-1; TRBD2 matches 11 bases. The germline CDR1 and CDR2 sequences are MNHEY and SMNVEV (reference sequence). Trimming cost V 6 bases and J 7 bases; bases outside gene matches: 8. CDR3 size: 15 residues. CDR3 sequence: CASSFLAGGRNEQFF. In nucleotides, the CDR3 is TGTGCCAGCAGCTTCCTAGCGGGAGGTCGGAATGAGCAGTTCTTC.

This clonotype has ten or more counts. This chain uses TRBV9 with TRBJ2-1; 11 bases align to TRBD1. Germline CDR1 reads SGDLS; CDR2 reads YYNGEE. The CDR3 spans 18 residues. The ends lost 2 bases at V and 9 bases at J; junction bases unmatched: 16. CDR3 in amino acids: CASSVADRGRGITFEQFF. In nucleotides, the CDR3 is TGTGCCAGCAGCGTCGCGGACAGGGGGCGAGGCATTACATTTGAGCAGTTCTTC.

The V gene is TRBV12-3 or TRBV12-4, the J gene TRBJ2-2; D is uncertain. The CDR3 covers 14 residues. Trimming stripped 2 bases from V and 5 bases from J, with 9 bases between. CDR3 nucleotide sequence: TGTGCCAGCAGTTTACTCCCTATAACCGGGGAGCTGTTTTTT. Protein: CASSLLPITGELFF.

The chain links TRBV15 to TRBJ1-1; D gene ambiguous. Deletions cut 8 bases from V and 0 bases from J, with 13 bases between. Germline CDR1 is LNHNV and CDR2 is YYDKDF (reference sequence). CDR3 length: 14 residues. Here the CDR3 DNA reads TGTGCCACCTCTCCGGATTACATGAACACTGAAGCTTTCTTT. Its translation: CATSPDYMNTEAFF.

The V and J genes are TRBV7-9 and TRBJ1-3, with unresolved D. The CDR3 is made up of 15 amino acids. V was cut by 8 bases and J by 6 bases, with 20 bases left in between. The germline V gene has CDR1 SEHNR and CDR2 FQNEAQ (reference sequence). DNA of the CDR3: TGTGCCAGCGCGAGGTTGGGAAGAGAGGAAAACACCATATATTTT. Amino acid sequence: CASARLGREENTIYF.